The rows below give T cell receptor beta chains drawn from one sample of a study of T-cell memory formation after mild COVID-19. TCRdb recomputed calls from the 5' RACE reads with MiXCR, one row per CDR3 protein. The sample contains about 430,000 distinct CDR3 sequences, roughly 26% of which appear only once. The sequencing input was PBMCs or a T cell subset sorted from them (not recorded which). The receptors originated from an adult woman who had mild COVID-19 (a few samples of this study predate the infection). Cell type and time point are not known. Both conserved end residues are part of each CDR3. A D gene is named only where the DNA matches it firmly. The size field is filled for only some rows; it gives once, few, many or a size class.

d_call	v_call	clone_size	j_call	cdr3_nt	cdr3_aa
-	TRBV29-1	-	TRBJ1-2	TGCAGCGTAAAGGCGGGGCGGGACTATGGCTACACCTTC	CSVKAGRDYGYTF
TRBD1	TRBV19	-	TRBJ1-5	TGTGCCAGTAGTATACGACAGGGGGCCAATCAGCCCCAGCATTTT	CASSIRQGANQPQHF
TRBD2	TRBV2	-	TRBJ2-1	TGTGCCAGCAGCCCATCTAGCGGGGGGGCCCTTGACAATGAGCAGTTCTTC	CASSPSSGGALDNEQFF
-	TRBV5-1	-	TRBJ2-7	TGCGCCAGCAGCTTGGGAGGCGGGGGCAGCACCTACGAGCAGTACTTC	CASSLGGGGSTYEQYF
-	TRBV12-3/TRBV12-4	few	TRBJ2-1	TGTGCCAGCAGTCTCCTTGGGGGGCGTGAGCAGTTCTTC	CASSLLGGREQFF
-	TRBV5-4	few	TRBJ2-1	TGTGCCAGCAGCACGAAAGAAAGGTACAATGAGCAGTTCTTC	CASSTKERYNEQFF
-	TRBV12-3/TRBV12-4	few	TRBJ2-6	TGTGCCAGCAGGGGCTGGGGTCGGTTTCGGACGGGCATGACTTTC	CASRGWGRFRTGMTF
-	TRBV7-2	few	TRBJ1-5	TGTGCCAGCAGCTCGGGCATGGGAAGCAATCAGCCCCAGCATTTT	CASSSGMGSNQPQHF
-	TRBV5-5	few	TRBJ2-3	TGTGCCAGCAGCTGGGCTAGGGCCCCTTCAGATACGCAGTATTTT	CASSWARAPSDTQYF
-	TRBV29-1	-	TRBJ1-2	TGCAGCGTTGATCACCCCTCGGCCTATGGCTACACCTTC	CSVDHPSAYGYTF
-	TRBV19	-	TRBJ2-1	TGTGCCAGTAGTCTCTCTCCTGCCTCAGGTAATGAGCAGTTCTTC	CASSLSPASGNEQFF
-	TRBV7-2	many	TRBJ2-5	TGTGCCAGCAGTCAGGGGTACCAAGAGACCCAGTACTTC	CASSQGYQETQYF
TRBD2	TRBV7-2	-	TRBJ2-2	TGTGCCAGCAGCTTTATTGCGGGGGGGAACACCGGGGAGCTGTTTTTT	CASSFIAGGNTGELFF
-	TRBV4-1	few	TRBJ2-5	TGCGCCAGCAGCCAAGATCAGAATATGGGAACCCAGTACTTC	CASSQDQNMGTQYF
-	TRBV5-1	few	TRBJ2-1	TGCGCCAGCAGTCTGGTCGAGGCGGCCTACAATGAGCAGTTCTTC	CASSLVEAAYNEQFF
-	TRBV12-3/TRBV12-4	-	TRBJ1-1	TGTGCCAGCAGTTCTGGGTCCCGGACGGGTAACACTGAAGCTTTCTTT	CASSSGSRTGNTEAFF
-	TRBV12-3/TRBV12-4	-	TRBJ2-3	TGTGCCAGCAGTCGCGGGTTACGCACAGATACGCAGTATTTT	CASSRGLRTDTQYF
-	TRBV6-6	few	TRBJ2-5	TGTGCCAGCAGTTACGGACAAGAGACCCAGTACTTC	CASSYGQETQYF
-	TRBV5-1	many	TRBJ2-7	TGCGCCAGCAGCTTACAGGGCTACGAGCAGTACTTC	CASSLQGYEQYF
TRBD2	TRBV5-1	-	TRBJ2-5	TGCGCCAGCAGCTTGATAGGTCTAGCGGGGGCCCAAGAGACCCAGTACTTC	CASSLIGLAGAQETQYF
TRBD1	TRBV5-1	-	TRBJ2-3	TGCGCCAGCAGCGCGGGGACAGGACTACGCACAGATACGCAGTATTTT	CASSAGTGLRTDTQYF
TRBD2	TRBV4-1	many	TRBJ2-1	TGCGCCAGCAGCCAAGCTCGGGGGTGGACTAGCGGGAGGGCCGAGTACAATGAGCAGTTCTTC	CASSQARGWTSGRAEYNEQFF
-	TRBV29-1	-	TRBJ2-7	TGCAGCGTTGAAGTTCGTTTACACGAGCAGTACTTC	CSVEVRLHEQYF
-	TRBV18	-	TRBJ2-5	TGTGCCAGCTCACCTCAACGGACGGTTCAAGAGACCCAGTACTTC	CASSPQRTVQETQYF
TRBD2	TRBV11-2	few	TRBJ2-1	TGTGCCAGCAGCACACTAGCGGGAGCCTTCTCCTACAATGAGCAGTTCTTC	CASSTLAGAFSYNEQFF
-	TRBV24-1	once	TRBJ2-4	TGTGCCACCAGTATCAGGGGAGGTCTAGCCAAAAACATTCAGTACTTC	CATSIRGGLAKNIQYF
TRBD1	TRBV5-1	few	TRBJ1-2	TGCGCCAGCAGCGCCCGGGACAGGGAAGATGGCTACACCTTC	CASSARDREDGYTF
-	TRBV12-3/TRBV12-4	-	TRBJ1-1	TGTGCCAGCGGAAAAACCGTGAACACTGAAGCTTTCTTT	CASGKTVNTEAFF
-	TRBV9	-	TRBJ2-5	TGTGCCAGCAGCGTAGCCAGACAGCTCCAAGAGACCCAGTACTTC	CASSVARQLQETQYF
-	TRBV5-1	few	TRBJ1-2	TGCGCCAGCAGCCTCGGGTACATTCTCGACAGCCCTAACTATGGCTACACCTTC	CASSLGYILDSPNYGYTF
TRBD2	TRBV5-1	-	TRBJ2-1	TGCGCCAGTCGTTGGACTAGCGGGGTAGACAATGAGCAGTTCTTC	CASRWTSGVDNEQFF
-	TRBV20-1	-	TRBJ2-1	TGCAGTGCTAGAGGGCGGCTCGACCCTAGTCCGTTCTTC	CSARGRLDPSPFF
-	TRBV7-2	-	TRBJ2-3	TGTGCCAGCAGCCCTGGGGGGGCTAATACGCAGTATTTT	CASSPGGANTQYF
TRBD1	TRBV20-1	few	TRBJ1-4	TGCAGTGCTAGAGGCCATGTTCCGGGACAGGGGGGGTTGTATGAAAAACTGTTTTTT	CSARGHVPGQGGLYEKLFF
-	TRBV9	-	TRBJ2-7	TGTGCCAGCAGCGTAGTGGCAGGTGGAGAGCAGTACTTC	CASSVVAGGEQYF
-	TRBV27	many	TRBJ2-4	TGTGCCAGCAGTAGAGCAGGCTCAGGGTCCAAAAACATTCAGTACTTC	CASSRAGSGSKNIQYF
TRBD2	TRBV9	-	TRBJ2-3	TGTGCCAGCAGCGCTAGCGGCTATAGCACAGATACGCAGTATTTT	CASSASGYSTDTQYF
TRBD1	TRBV10-2	few	TRBJ1-2	TGCGCCAGCAGAACGGACAGGGACGGCGGCTACACCTTC	CASRTDRDGGYTF
TRBD2	TRBV29-1	few	TRBJ2-3	TGCAGCGTTAGCGGGAACACCACAGATACGCAGTATTTT	CSVSGNTTDTQYF
TRBD2	TRBV5-1	-	TRBJ2-2	TGCGCCAGCAGCTTCTCGCGGGAGCCCACCGGGGAGCTGTTTTTT	CASSFSREPTGELFF
TRBD1	TRBV10-3	-	TRBJ2-7	TGTGCCACCGCGCCGACAGGGGACACCTCTACAGGCTACGAGCAGTACTTC	CATAPTGDTSTGYEQYF
-	TRBV2	few	TRBJ1-6	TGTGCCAGCAGCCTTGAGGGGTCCTATAATTCACCCCTCCACTTT	CASSLEGSYNSPLHF
TRBD1	TRBV2	-	TRBJ1-5	TGTGCCAGCAGTAATACAGGGGGCCGGAATCAGCCCCAGCATTTT	CASSNTGGRNQPQHF
-	TRBV6-5	-	TRBJ1-1	TGTGCCAGCAGGCAAAACACTGAAGCTTTCTTT	CASRQNTEAFF
TRBD1	TRBV3-1	few	TRBJ2-7	TGTGCCAGCAGCCAAGGGACAGGGGTGTACGAGCAGTACTTC	CASSQGTGVYEQYF
-	TRBV9	-	TRBJ1-5	TGTGCCAGCAGCGTAGCAGCCTCGTCAGGTCAGCCCCAGCATTTT	CASSVAASSGQPQHF
-	TRBV7-2	-	TRBJ2-3	TGTGCCAGCAGTTCAGTAGCGGCGGGAATCGCAGATACGCAGTATTTT	CASSSVAAGIADTQYF
-	TRBV5-1	few	TRBJ2-3	TGCGCCAGCTTAAGTCTGGGGACGGGTACGCAGTATTTT	CASLSLGTGTQYF
TRBD1	TRBV12-5	few	TRBJ2-5	TGTGCTAGTGGGACAGGGAAAGAGACCCAGTACTTC	CASGTGKETQYF
-	TRBV24-1	many	TRBJ2-2	TGTGCCACCAGGAAGAACACCGGGGAGCTGTTTTTT	CATRKNTGELFF
-	TRBV6-2/TRBV6-3	-	TRBJ2-2	TGTGCCAGCAGTTACTTGGACCCCTCCACCGGGGAGCTGTTTTTT	CASSYLDPSTGELFF
-	TRBV4-1	few	TRBJ2-4	TGCGCCAGCAGCCAAGACCGGGACAAGAGACTCGGTAAAAACATTCAGTACTTC	CASSQDRDKRLGKNIQYF
-	TRBV18	few	TRBJ1-1	TGTGCCAGCTCACCGACCCAAGGACGGACGAACACTGAAGCTTTCTTT	CASSPTQGRTNTEAFF